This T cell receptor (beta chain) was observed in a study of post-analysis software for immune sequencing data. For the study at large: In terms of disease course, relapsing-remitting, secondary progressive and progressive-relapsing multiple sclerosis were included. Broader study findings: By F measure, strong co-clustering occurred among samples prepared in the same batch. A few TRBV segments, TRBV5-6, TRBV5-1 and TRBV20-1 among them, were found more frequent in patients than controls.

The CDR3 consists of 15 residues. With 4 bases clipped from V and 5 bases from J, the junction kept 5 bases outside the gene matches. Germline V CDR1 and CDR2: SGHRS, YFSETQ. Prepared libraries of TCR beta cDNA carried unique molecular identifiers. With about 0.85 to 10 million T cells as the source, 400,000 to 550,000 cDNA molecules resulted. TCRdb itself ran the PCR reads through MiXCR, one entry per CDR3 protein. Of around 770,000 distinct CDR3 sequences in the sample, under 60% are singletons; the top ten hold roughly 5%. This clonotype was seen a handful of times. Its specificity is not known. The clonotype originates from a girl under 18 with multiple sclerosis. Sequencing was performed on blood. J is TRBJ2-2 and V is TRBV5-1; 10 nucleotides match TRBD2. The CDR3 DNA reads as TGCGCCAGCAGCCCCGGGACTAGCGCGACCGGGGAGCTGTTTTTT. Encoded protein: CASSPGTSATGELFF.